This TCR beta chain was retrieved from a study of shared clonotypes between healthy human individuals (dated by TCRdb to the early 2020s). About the full investigation: A couple of women and a few men aged 18 to 49 years were included in the cohort. For each donor, three plates each were used for CD4 naive and CD4 memory, two plates were used for CD8 naive, and one plate was used for CD8 memory. To estimate repertoire size and how much clonotype sharing occurs between individuals, the study deeply sequenced the blood TCR repertoires of a handful of healthy adults. Different laboratories and diverse techniques were used to prepare libraries and sequence TCR repertoires, to increase sequencing depth and limit assay-specific biases. Between about 0.8 and 9 billion PBMCs per donor were obtained by leukapheresis. Results the study describes overall, beyond this receptor: Clonotypes shared by all four sorted-subset donors showed higher generation probabilities than non-shared clonotypes. Sampling was restricted to blood, and TCR repertoires in tissue are likely to differ from TCR repertoires in blood. Pairwise subsampling led to the expectation that sequencing depth would affect the degree of clonotype sharing among donors. Even with the large sequencing depth, rarefaction of the sorted-subset datasets indicated that sequencing was incomplete. Across several donors, approximately 5% of naive CD4, roughly 3.3% of naive CD8, 2.3% of memory CD4, and roughly 0.4% of memory CD8 clonotypes were shared. Because the study included only a small number of donors, the genetic and exposure-history diversity represented was limited. Naive subsets generally had larger estimated clonotype richness than memory subsets.

Donors were healthy HIV-negative adults with no recently reported acute infections or vaccinations. Only Caucasian adults living in Nashville, Tennessee, USA were represented among the donors. CD4+ T cells were enriched through magnetic negative selection, after which naive cells were positively selected on CD45RA and the remaining negative fraction served as the memory subset. Blood was collected by leukapheresis, and PBMCs were isolated by Ficoll-Histopaque density gradient centrifugation and then cryopreserved in liquid nitrogen vapor phase. Purity and quantity of every magnetically sorted T cell population were checked by analytical flow cytometry. Genomic DNA was isolated from each sorted fraction and quantified by UV absorbance on a Nanodrop 2000c. Details on this clone: Its antigen is currently not known. It has no much larger one-base neighbor in the sample; base qualities were not kept.

Counted from cysteine to phenylalanine, this CDR3 has 15 amino acids. Only the CDR3 region is kept as DNA, spanning 45 bases read in frame from base 1. The germline V and J ends show losses of 2 bases and 6 bases respectively, and no gene match explains 9 bases of the junction. CDR1 and CDR2 are read off the germline V gene (reference sequence) as LNHNV and YYDKDF. Using the deep immunoSEQ assay, TCR CDR3 regions were amplified from genomic DNA by multiplex PCR. Extracted genomic DNA from each cell subset was spread evenly across all wells of several immunoSEQ 96-well plates, with each plate serving as a replicate. For sorted subsets, approximately 210 ng genomic DNA, equal to 30,000 to 35,000 T cell genomes, was loaded into each replicate PCR. Purified libraries were quantified with a Qubit 3.0 fluorometer, sized on a Bioanalyzer 2100, and re-quantified with the KAPA Library Quantification kit. Every immunoSEQ 96-well plate was sequenced on a dedicated single-read 150-cycle Illumina NextSeq 550 flow cell. In the original analysis: The immunoSEQ output contained only junctional sequences without quality scores, so filtering could not match that applied to full-length reads. Sequences were annotated with PyIR, a Python wrapper for IgBLAST v1.9, using IMGT germline references to assign V/J genes and CDR3. Any read was removed if the V/J assignment was weak (E-value above 1e-6), the CDR3 was missing, or the read contained stop codons, out-of-frame junctions, or ambiguous translated residues. V3J clonotypes were defined by identical inferred V gene, J gene, and CDR3 amino acid sequence. Percentage overlap between repertoires was calculated by dividing the number of shared unique clonotypes by the size of the smaller repertoire. Richness of each repertoire was evaluated using RTK rarefaction, the Chao1 estimator, and Recon v2.1 estimates of unobserved clonotypes. Generation probabilities for all TCRbeta clonotypes obtained by the gDNA method from a handful of donors were computed using OLGA. This immuneACCESS table, as held by TCRdb, lists in-frame sequences with V and J called but not all clones. Of the missing ones, under half trace to an unresolved V gene in checked studies; the others have no known cause. V and J calls and clone size are those listed in that table; D and trimming were worked out from the DNA. The sample includes around 2.5 million clones, with 93% observed a single time. The ten most abundant clones make up about 0.34% of the sample.

Sample: naive CD4+ T cells from PBMCs. The label giving this sample's cell subset or site can be read as: CD45RA+ positively selected. The chain joins TRBV15 to TRBJ1-2; 7 bases in the middle match TRBD1. This sequence was found in a man aged 18 to 35 in good health. Some clones in this sample may be carry-over from other donors' samples. The DNA sequence is as follows: TGTGCCACCAGCAGACAACCGGGGACAGATAATGGCTACACCTTC. Its translation reads: CATSRQPGTDNGYTF.